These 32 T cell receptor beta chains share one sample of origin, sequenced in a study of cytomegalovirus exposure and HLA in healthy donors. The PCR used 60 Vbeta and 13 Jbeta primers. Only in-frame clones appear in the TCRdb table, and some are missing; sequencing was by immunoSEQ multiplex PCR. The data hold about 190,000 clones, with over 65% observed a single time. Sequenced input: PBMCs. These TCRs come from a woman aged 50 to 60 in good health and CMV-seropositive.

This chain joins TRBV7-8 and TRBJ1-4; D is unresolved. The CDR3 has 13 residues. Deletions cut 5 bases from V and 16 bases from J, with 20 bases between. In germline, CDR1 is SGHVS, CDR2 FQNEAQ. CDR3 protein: CASSTIPRDIPFF. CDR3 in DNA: TGTGCCAGCAGCACCATACCGAGGGATATTCCGTTTTTT.

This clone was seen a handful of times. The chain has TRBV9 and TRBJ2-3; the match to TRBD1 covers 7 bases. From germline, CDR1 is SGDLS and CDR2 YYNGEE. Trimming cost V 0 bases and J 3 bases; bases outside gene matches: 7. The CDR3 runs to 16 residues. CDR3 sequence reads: CASSVGPTGPTDTQYF. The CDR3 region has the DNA TGTGCCAGCAGCGTAGGTCCGACAGGGCCGACAGATACGCAGTATTTT. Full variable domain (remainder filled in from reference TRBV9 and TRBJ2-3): DSGVTQTPKHLITATGQRVTLRCSPRSGDLSVYWYQQSLDQGLQFLIQYYNGEERAKGNILERFSAQQFPDLHSELNLSSLELGDSALYFCASSVGPTGPTDTQYFGPGTRLTVL.

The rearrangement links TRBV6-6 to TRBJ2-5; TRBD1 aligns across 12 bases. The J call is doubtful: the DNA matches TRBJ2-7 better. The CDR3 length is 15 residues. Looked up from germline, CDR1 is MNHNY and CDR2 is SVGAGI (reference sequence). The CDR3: CASSQGTGGRNEQYF. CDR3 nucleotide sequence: TGTGCCAGCAGTCAGGGGACAGGGGGCCGGAACGAGCAGTACTTC.

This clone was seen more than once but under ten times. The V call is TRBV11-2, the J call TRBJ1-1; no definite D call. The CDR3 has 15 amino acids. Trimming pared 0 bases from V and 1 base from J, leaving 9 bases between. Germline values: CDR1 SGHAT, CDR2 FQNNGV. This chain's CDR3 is CASSLDNRRNTEAFF. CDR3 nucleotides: TGTGCCAGCAGCTTAGACAACAGACGGAACACTGAAGCTTTCTTT.

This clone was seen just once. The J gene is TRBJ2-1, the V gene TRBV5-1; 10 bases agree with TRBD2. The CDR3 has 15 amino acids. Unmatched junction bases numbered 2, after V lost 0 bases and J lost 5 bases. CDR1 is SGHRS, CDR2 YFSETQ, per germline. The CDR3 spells CASSLGTSGHNEQFF. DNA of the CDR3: TGCGCCAGCAGCTTGGGGACTAGCGGACACAATGAGCAGTTCTTC.

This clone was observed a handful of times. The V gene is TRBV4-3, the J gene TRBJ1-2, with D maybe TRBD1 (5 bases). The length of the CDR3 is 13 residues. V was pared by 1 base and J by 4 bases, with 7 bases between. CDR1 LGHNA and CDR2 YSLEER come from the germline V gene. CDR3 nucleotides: TGCGCCAGCAGCCAAGCAGGGATCTATGGCTACACCTTC. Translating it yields CASSQAGIYGYTF.

The CDR3 loop reads CASSAPHTNTEAFF. CDR3 nucleotides: TGTGCCAGCAGTGCGCCTCATACGAACACTGAAGCTTTCTTT. The V and J genes are TRBV6-5 and TRBJ1-1; no firm D call. Germline lookup yields CDR1 MNHEY and CDR2 SVGAGI. Trimming pared 5 bases from V and 1 base from J, leaving 11 bases between. The CDR3 covers 14 residues.

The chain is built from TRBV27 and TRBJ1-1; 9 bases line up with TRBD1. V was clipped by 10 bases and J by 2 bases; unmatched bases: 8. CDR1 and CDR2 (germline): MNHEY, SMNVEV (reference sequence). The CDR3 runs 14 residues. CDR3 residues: CATQRQGGNTEAFF. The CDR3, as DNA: TGTGCCACCCAGAGACAGGGGGGAAACACTGAAGCTTTCTTT.

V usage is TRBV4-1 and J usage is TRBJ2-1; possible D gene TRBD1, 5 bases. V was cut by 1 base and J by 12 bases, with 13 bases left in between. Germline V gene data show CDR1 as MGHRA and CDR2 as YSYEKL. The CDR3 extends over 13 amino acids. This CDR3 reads CASSQGTMVSQFF. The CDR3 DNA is TGCGCCAGCAGCCAAGGGACAATGGTTTCGCAGTTCTTC.

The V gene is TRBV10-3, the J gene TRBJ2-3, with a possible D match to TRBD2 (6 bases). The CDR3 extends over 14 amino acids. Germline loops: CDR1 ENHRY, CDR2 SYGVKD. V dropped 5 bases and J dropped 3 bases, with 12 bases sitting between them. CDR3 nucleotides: TGTGCCATCAGTCACCGGGACTTGACAGATACGCAGTATTTT. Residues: CAISHRDLTDTQYF.

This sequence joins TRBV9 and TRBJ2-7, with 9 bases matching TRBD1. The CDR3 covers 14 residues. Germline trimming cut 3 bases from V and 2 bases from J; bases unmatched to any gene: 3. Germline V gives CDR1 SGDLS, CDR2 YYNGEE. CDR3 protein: CASSARDRAYEQYF. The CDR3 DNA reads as TGTGCCAGCAGCGCCCGGGACAGGGCCTACGAGCAGTACTTC.

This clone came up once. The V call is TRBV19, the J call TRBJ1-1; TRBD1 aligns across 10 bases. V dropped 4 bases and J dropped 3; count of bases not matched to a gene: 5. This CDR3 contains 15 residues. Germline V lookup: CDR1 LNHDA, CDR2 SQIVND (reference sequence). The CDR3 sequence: CASSSRQGADTEAFF. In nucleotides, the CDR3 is TGTGCCAGTAGTAGCAGACAGGGGGCGGACACTGAAGCTTTCTTT.

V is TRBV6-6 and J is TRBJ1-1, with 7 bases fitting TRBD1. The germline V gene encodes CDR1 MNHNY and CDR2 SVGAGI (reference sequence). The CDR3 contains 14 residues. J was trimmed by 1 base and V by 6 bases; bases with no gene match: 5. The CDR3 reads CASSWDSQNTEAFF. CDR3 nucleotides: TGTGCCAGCAGCTGGGACAGCCAGAACACTGAAGCTTTCTTT.

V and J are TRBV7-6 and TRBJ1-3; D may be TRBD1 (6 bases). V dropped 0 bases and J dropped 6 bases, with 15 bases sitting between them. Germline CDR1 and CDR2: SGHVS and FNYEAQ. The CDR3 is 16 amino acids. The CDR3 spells CASSLAQGSMENTIYF. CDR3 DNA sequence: TGTGCCAGCAGCTTAGCGCAGGGGTCGATGGAAAACACCATATATTTT.

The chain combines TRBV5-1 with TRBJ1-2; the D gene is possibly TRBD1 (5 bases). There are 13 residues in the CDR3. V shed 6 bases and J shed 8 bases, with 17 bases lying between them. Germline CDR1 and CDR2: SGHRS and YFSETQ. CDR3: CASKPDTGSGYTF. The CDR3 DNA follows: TGCGCCAGCAAACCGGACACCGGGTCGGGCTACACCTTC.

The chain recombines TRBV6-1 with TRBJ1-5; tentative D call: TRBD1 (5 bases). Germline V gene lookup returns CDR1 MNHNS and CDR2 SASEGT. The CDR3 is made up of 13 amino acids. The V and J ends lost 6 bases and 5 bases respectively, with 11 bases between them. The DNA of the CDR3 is TGTGCCAGCAGGGGGCAGCAATATCAGCCCCAGCATTTT. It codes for CASRGQQYQPQHF.

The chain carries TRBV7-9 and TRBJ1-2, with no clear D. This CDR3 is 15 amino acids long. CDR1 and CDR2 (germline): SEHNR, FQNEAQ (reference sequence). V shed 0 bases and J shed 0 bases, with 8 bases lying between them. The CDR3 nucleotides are TGTGCCAGCAGCTTAGCCATGCAGGCTAACTATGGCTACACCTTC. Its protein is CASSLAMQANYGYTF.

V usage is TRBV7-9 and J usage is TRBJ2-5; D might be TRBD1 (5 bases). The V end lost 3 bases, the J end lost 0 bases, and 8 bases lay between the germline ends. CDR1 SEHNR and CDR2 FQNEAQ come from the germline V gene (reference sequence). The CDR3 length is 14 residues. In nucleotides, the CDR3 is TGTGCCAGCAGCTTGACAGTGTACCAAGAGACCCAGTACTTC. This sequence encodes CASSLTVYQETQYF.

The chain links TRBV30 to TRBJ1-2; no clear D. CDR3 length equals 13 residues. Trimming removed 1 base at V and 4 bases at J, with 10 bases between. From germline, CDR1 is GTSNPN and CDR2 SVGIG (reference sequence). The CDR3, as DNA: TGTGCCTGGAGTGAACGGTCGGGCTATGGCTACACCTTC. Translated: CAWSERSGYGYTF.

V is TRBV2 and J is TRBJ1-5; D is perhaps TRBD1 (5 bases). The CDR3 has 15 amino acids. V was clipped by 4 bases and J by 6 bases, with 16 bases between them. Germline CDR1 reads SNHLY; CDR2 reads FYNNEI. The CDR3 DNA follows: TGTGCCAGCAGTGGAGAGGCGGGGCTTGGTCAGCCCCAGCATTTT. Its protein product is CASSGEAGLGQPQHF.

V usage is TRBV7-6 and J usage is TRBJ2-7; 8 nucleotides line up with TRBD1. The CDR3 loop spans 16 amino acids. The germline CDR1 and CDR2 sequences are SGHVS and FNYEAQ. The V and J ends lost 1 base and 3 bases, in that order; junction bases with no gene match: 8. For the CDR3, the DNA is TGTGCCAGCAGCTTAGATGCCAGGGGGCGAATCTACGAGCAGTACTTC. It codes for CASSLDARGRIYEQYF.

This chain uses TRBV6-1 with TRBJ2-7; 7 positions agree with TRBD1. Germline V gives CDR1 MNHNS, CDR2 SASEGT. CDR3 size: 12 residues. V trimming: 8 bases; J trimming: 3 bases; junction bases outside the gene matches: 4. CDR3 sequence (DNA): TGTGCCAGCGCACGGACAGGCTACGAGCAGTACTTC. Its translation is CASARTGYEQYF.

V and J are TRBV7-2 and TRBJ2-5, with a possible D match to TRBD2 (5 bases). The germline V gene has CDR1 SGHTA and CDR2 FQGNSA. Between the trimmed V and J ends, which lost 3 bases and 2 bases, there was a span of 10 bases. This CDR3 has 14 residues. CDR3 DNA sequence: TGTGCCAGCAGCTTCGGACTTGTACAAGAGACCCAGTACTTC. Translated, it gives CASSFGLVQETQYF.

The CDR3 spells CASSYRGRPYEQYF. In DNA, the CDR3 is TGTGCCAGCAGTTACCGCGGCAGACCCTACGAGCAGTACTTC. The J gene is TRBJ2-7, the V gene TRBV6-5, with D uncertain. This CDR3 is 14 amino acids long. V was trimmed by 2 bases and J by 2 bases, leaving 10 bases between them. The V gene's germline CDR1 is MNHEY and CDR2 SVGAGI.

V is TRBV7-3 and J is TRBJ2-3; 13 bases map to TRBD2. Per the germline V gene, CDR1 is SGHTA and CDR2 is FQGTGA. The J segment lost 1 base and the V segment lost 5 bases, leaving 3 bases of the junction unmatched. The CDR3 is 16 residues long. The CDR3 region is CASSTGLAGRTDTQYF. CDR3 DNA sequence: TGTGCCAGCAGCACGGGACTAGCGGGGCGCACAGATACGCAGTATTTT.

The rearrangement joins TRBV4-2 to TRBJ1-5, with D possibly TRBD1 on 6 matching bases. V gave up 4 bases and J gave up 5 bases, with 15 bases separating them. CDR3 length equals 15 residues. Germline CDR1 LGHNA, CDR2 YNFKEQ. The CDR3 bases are TGTGCCAGCAGCCGGACCCGGGACAACTATCAGCCCCAGCATTTT. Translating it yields CASSRTRDNYQPQHF.

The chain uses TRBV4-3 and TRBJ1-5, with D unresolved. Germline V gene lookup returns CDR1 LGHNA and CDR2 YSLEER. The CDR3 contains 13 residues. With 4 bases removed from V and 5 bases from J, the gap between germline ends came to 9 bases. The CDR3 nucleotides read TGCGCCAGCAGCCCACGTCGGGATCAGCCCCAGCATTTT. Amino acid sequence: CASSPRRDQPQHF.

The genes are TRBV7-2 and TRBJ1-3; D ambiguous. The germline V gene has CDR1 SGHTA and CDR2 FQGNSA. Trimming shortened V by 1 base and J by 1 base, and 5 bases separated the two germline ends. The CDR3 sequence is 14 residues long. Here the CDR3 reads CASSLELSGNTIYF. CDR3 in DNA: TGTGCCAGCAGCTTAGAGCTTTCTGGAAACACCATATATTTT. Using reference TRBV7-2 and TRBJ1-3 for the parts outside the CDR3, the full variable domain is GAGVSQSPSNKVTEKGKDVELRCDPISGHTALYWYRQSLGQGLEFLIYFQGNSAPDKSGLPSDRFSAERTGGSVSTLTIQRTQQEDSAVYLCASSLELSGNTIYFGEGSWLTVV.

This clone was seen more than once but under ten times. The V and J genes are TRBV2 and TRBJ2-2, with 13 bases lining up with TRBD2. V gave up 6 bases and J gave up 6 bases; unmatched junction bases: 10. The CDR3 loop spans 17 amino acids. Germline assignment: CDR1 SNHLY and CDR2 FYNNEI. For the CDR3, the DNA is TGTGCCAGCAGGGCCCGACTAGCGGGGGGACTAGCCGGGGAGCTGTTTTTT. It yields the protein CASRARLAGGLAGELFF.

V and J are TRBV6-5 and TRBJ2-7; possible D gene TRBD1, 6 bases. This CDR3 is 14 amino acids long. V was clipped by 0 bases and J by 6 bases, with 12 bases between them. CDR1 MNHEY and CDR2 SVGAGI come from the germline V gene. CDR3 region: CASSYSLQGFEQYF. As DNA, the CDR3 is TGTGCCAGCAGTTACTCCCTACAGGGTTTCGAGCAGTACTTC.

This chain's CDR3 is CASSWNSGTDPETQYF. CDR3 sequence (DNA): TGTGCCAGCAGTTGGAACTCCGGGACAGATCCAGAGACCCAGTACTTC. The chain is built from TRBV6-5 and TRBJ2-5; 7 bases match TRBD1. In germline, CDR1 is MNHEY, CDR2 SVGAGI. Unmatched junction bases numbered 12, after V lost 4 bases and J lost 4 bases. The CDR3 totals 16 residues.

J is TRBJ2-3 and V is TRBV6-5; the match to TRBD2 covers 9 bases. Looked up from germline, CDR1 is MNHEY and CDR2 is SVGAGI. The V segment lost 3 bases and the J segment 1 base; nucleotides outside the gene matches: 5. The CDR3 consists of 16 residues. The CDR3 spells CASSYARGGRTDTQYF. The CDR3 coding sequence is TGTGCCAGCAGTTATGCGCGGGGGGGGCGCACAGATACGCAGTATTTT.